The 5 T cell receptor beta chains presented below share a single source sample, sequenced in a study of blood T cell repertoires in COVID-19. Generated by immunoSEQ multiplex PCR, the TCRdb table keeps only in-frame clones and is missing some. The sample carries roughly 700,000 clones, over 80% recorded once. Specimen: peripheral blood. The receptors originated from a woman aged 18-30 years with acute or convalescent COVID-19.

The gene calls are TRBV9 and TRBJ1-2, with D perhaps matching TRBD1 (6 bases). The ends were cut back, 4 bases at V and 4 bases at J, with 17 bases in the middle. Germline CDR1 and CDR2: SGDLS and YYNGEE. CDR3 length: 15 amino acids. The CDR3 sequence: CASSPTITGIYGYTF. In nucleotides, the CDR3 is TGTGCCAGCAGCCCAACGATAACAGGGATCTATGGCTACACCTTC.

This clone appeared a single time. This chain links TRBV19 with TRBJ2-2, with 9 bases matching TRBD1. The CDR3 has 15 amino acids. Germline CDR1 is LNHDA and CDR2 is SQIVND (reference sequence). The ends lost 7 bases at V and 4 bases at J; junction bases unmatched: 7. Here the CDR3 reads CASNPGQGFTGELFF. The CDR3 coding sequence is TGTGCCAGTAACCCGGGACAGGGCTTCACCGGGGAGCTGTTTTTT.

V is TRBV9 and J is TRBJ1-2, with D perhaps matching TRBD1 (6 bases). Germline values: CDR1 SGDLS, CDR2 YYNGEE. The length of the CDR3 is 17 residues. Trimming left V 0 bases short and J 4 bases short, with 19 bases between. The CDR3 nucleotides are TGTGCCAGCAGCGTAGGGGGGCACGGGGCCCTAGGCTATGGCTACACCTTC. This gives the protein CASSVGGHGALGYGYTF. Full variable domain (remainder filled in from reference TRBV9 and TRBJ1-2): DSGVTQTPKHLITATGQRVTLRCSPRSGDLSVYWYQQSLDQGLQFLIQYYNGEERAKGNILERFSAQQFPDLHSELNLSSLELGDSALYFCASSVGGHGALGYGYTFGSGTRLTVV.

V is TRBV4-3 and J is TRBJ1-2; possible D gene TRBD1, 6 bases. CDR1 is LGHNA, CDR2 YSLEER, per germline. The CDR3 length is 15 residues. Trimming took off 4 bases at V and 2 bases at J, with 14 bases between the two ends. This CDR3 reads CASSLRTAGNYGYTF. DNA for the CDR3: TGCGCCAGCAGCCTCCGGACAGCTGGGAACTATGGCTACACCTTC.

The chain combines TRBV9 with TRBJ1-3; D gene ambiguous. The V end was cut by 4 bases, the J end by 3 bases, with 5 bases between. This CDR3 has 12 amino acids. Germline V gives CDR1 SGDLS, CDR2 YYNGEE. The CDR3 reads CASSSLGNTIYF. The CDR3 DNA sequence: TGTGCCAGCAGCTCCCTTGGAAACACCATATATTTT.